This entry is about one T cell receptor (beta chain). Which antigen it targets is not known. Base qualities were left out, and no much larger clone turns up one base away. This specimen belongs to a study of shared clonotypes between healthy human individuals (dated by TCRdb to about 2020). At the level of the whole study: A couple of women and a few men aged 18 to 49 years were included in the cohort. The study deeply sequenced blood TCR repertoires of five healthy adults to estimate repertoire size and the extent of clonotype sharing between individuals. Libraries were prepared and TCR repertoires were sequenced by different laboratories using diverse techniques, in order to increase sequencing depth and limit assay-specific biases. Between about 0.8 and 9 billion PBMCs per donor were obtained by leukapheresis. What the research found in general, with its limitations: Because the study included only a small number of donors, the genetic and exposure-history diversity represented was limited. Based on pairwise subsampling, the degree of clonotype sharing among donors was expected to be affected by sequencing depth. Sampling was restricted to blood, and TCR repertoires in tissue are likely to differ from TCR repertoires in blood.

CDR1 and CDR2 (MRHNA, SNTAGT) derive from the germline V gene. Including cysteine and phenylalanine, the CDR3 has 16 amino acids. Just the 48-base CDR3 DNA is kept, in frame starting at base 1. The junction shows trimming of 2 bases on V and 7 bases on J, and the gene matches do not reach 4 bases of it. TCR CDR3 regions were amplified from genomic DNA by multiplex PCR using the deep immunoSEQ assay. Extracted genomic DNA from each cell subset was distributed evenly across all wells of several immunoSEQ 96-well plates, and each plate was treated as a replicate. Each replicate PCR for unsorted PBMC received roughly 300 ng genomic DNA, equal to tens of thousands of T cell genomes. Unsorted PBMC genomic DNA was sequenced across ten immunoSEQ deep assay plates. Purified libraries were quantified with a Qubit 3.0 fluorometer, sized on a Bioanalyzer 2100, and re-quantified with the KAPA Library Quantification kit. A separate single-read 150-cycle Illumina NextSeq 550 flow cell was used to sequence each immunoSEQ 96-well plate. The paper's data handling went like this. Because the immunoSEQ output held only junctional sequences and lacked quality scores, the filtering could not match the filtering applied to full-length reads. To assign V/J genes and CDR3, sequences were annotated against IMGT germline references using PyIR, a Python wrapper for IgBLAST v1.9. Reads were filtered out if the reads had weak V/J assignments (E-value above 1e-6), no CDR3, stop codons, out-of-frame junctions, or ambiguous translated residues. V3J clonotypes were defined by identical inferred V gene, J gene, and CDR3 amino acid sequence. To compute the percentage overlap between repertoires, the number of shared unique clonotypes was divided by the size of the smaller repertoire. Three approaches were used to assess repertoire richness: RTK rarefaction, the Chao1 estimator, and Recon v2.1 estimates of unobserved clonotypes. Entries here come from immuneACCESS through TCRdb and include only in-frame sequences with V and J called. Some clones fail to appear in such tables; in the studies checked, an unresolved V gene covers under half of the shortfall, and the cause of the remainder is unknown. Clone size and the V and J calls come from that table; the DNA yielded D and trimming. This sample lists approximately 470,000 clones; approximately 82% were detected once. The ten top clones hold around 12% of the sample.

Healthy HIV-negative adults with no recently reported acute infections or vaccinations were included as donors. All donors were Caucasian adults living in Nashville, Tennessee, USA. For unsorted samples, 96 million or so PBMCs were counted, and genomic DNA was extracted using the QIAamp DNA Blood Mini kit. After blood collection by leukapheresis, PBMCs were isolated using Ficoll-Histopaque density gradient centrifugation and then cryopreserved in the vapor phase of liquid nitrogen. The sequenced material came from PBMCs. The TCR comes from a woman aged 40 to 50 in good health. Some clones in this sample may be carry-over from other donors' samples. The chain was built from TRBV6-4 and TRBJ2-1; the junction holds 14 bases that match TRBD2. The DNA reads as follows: TGTGCCAGCAGTGACGGAGGGACTAGCGGGAGTAATGAGCAGTTCTTC. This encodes CASSDGGTSGSNEQFF.